The rows below give T cell receptor beta chains drawn from one sample of a study of T cells expressing NK-cell markers. TCRdb re-analyzed the 5' RACE reads; it lists each CDR3 protein once, without DNA. This table holds some 340,000 distinct CDR3 sequences. The specimen sequenced was blood T cells: a sorted CD56 or NKG2C T cell subset, CD4+ or CD8+ T cells, or bulk PBMC T cells (not recorded which). Every receptor here comes from a man aged 18-70 years in good health. Each CDR3 is given with its conserved first and last residue.

J: TRBJ2-4; V: TRBV6-1; CDR3: CASSEPGSGKNIQYF
J: TRBJ1-3; V: TRBV7-9; CDR3: CASRSAPQGTSGNTIYF
J: TRBJ1-4; V: TRBV28; CDR3: CASSGGSATNEKLFF
J: TRBJ2-5; V: TRBV3-1; CDR3: CASSQEPSTSGGARKKETQYF
J: TRBJ2-7; V: TRBV11-2; CDR3: CASSLTGTTYEQYF
J: TRBJ2-1; V: TRBV6-2/TRBV6-3; CDR3: CASSYSLLAGGDNEQFF
J: TRBJ1-2; V: TRBV28; CDR3: CASRSAPSEGSYGYTF
J: TRBJ1-6; V: TRBV3-1; CDR3: CASSQPQGIGYNSPLHF
J: TRBJ2-5; V: TRBV12-3/TRBV12-4; CDR3: CASSSTSYKRTQYF
J: TRBJ2-5; V: TRBV6-1; CDR3: CASSRRGGETQYF
J: TRBJ2-5; V: TRBV5-1; CDR3: CASSLRLAGGPETQYF
J: TRBJ1-5; V: TRBV12-3/TRBV12-4; CDR3: CASSTDLRGNQPQHF
J: TRBJ2-4; V: TRBV6-5; CDR3: CASSSDWTGAFQYF
J: TRBJ1-3; V: TRBV30; CDR3: CAWNRRSGNTIYF
J: TRBJ1-4; V: TRBV12-3/TRBV12-4; CDR3: CASSLNPVTNEKLFF
J: TRBJ1-1; V: TRBV7-8; CDR3: CASSSFGVSNTEAFF
J: TRBJ1-1; V: TRBV25-1; CDR3: CASSEYTPNTEAFF
J: TRBJ2-1; V: TRBV25-1; CDR3: CASSARSSGTSGGLHNEQFF
J: TRBJ1-1; V: TRBV12-3/TRBV12-4; CDR3: CASRRASGTEAFF
J: TRBJ2-1; V: TRBV6-5; CDR3: CASSYSSSGFGEQFF
J: TRBJ2-2; V: TRBV3-1; CDR3: CASSRQGRLVAGELFF
J: TRBJ2-7; V: TRBV6-1; CDR3: CASSAAQGWSYEQYF
J: TRBJ1-4; V: TRBV30; CDR3: CAWMGGRGGKLFF
J: TRBJ2-7; V: TRBV10-3; CDR3: CAISNLGLASYEQYF
J: TRBJ1-4; V: TRBV5-1; CDR3: CASSPGSRRANEKLFF
J: TRBJ2-5; V: TRBV18; CDR3: CASSRFQETQYF
J: TRBJ2-3; V: TRBV27; CDR3: CASSLGTSGRGTQYF
J: TRBJ1-1; V: TRBV6-6; CDR3: CASIPGNPTEAFF
J: TRBJ2-1; V: TRBV7-9; CDR3: CASSLSKGSEQFF
J: TRBJ1-2; V: TRBV6-4; CDR3: CASSENSGRGRGYTF
J: TRBJ2-7; V: TRBV4-2; CDR3: CASSQDLGQGFYEQYF
J: TRBJ1-2; V: TRBV6-1; CDR3: CASSPLRTYGYTF
J: TRBJ1-3; V: TRBV6-5; CDR3: CASSSGGTGNTIYF
J: TRBJ1-1; V: TRBV27; CDR3: CASSKQGVAEAFF
J: TRBJ1-2; V: TRBV7-2; CDR3: CASSYQGIRANYGYTF
J: TRBJ2-1; V: TRBV6-4; CDR3: CASSDLGRGRSNEQFF
J: TRBJ1-2; V: TRBV5-1; CDR3: CASSEDGLGGYTF
J: TRBJ1-5; V: TRBV29-1; CDR3: CSASGTNENQPQHF
J: TRBJ1-6; V: TRBV6-1; CDR3: CASSRQDFNSPLHF
J: TRBJ2-5; V: TRBV5-4; CDR3: CASSSREKGREETQYF
J: TRBJ2-2; V: TRBV11-2; CDR3: CASSLDLLAGGKPTGELFF
J: TRBJ2-5; V: TRBV20-1; CDR3: CSAWNTAVKETQYF
J: TRBJ2-7; V: TRBV3-1; CDR3: CASSQGLIRSSYEQYF
J: TRBJ2-1; V: TRBV7-2; CDR3: CASSLVGEIRNEQFF
J: TRBJ2-2; V: TRBV19; CDR3: CASSIAALLNAGELFF
J: TRBJ2-1; V: TRBV10-3; CDR3: CAISESAGTSGVGNEQFF
J: TRBJ2-1; V: TRBV9; CDR3: CASSVVSLAAYNEQFF
J: TRBJ1-3; V: TRBV12-3/TRBV12-4; CDR3: CASSKRTAGNTIYF
J: TRBJ2-7; V: TRBV6-5; CDR3: CASSWGDRTYEQYF
J: TRBJ2-2; V: TRBV19; CDR3: CASSIERNTGELFF
J: TRBJ2-1; V: TRBV5-6; CDR3: CASSLGFQDNEQFF
J: TRBJ1-4; V: TRBV4-2; CDR3: CASSPNPPGATNEKLFF